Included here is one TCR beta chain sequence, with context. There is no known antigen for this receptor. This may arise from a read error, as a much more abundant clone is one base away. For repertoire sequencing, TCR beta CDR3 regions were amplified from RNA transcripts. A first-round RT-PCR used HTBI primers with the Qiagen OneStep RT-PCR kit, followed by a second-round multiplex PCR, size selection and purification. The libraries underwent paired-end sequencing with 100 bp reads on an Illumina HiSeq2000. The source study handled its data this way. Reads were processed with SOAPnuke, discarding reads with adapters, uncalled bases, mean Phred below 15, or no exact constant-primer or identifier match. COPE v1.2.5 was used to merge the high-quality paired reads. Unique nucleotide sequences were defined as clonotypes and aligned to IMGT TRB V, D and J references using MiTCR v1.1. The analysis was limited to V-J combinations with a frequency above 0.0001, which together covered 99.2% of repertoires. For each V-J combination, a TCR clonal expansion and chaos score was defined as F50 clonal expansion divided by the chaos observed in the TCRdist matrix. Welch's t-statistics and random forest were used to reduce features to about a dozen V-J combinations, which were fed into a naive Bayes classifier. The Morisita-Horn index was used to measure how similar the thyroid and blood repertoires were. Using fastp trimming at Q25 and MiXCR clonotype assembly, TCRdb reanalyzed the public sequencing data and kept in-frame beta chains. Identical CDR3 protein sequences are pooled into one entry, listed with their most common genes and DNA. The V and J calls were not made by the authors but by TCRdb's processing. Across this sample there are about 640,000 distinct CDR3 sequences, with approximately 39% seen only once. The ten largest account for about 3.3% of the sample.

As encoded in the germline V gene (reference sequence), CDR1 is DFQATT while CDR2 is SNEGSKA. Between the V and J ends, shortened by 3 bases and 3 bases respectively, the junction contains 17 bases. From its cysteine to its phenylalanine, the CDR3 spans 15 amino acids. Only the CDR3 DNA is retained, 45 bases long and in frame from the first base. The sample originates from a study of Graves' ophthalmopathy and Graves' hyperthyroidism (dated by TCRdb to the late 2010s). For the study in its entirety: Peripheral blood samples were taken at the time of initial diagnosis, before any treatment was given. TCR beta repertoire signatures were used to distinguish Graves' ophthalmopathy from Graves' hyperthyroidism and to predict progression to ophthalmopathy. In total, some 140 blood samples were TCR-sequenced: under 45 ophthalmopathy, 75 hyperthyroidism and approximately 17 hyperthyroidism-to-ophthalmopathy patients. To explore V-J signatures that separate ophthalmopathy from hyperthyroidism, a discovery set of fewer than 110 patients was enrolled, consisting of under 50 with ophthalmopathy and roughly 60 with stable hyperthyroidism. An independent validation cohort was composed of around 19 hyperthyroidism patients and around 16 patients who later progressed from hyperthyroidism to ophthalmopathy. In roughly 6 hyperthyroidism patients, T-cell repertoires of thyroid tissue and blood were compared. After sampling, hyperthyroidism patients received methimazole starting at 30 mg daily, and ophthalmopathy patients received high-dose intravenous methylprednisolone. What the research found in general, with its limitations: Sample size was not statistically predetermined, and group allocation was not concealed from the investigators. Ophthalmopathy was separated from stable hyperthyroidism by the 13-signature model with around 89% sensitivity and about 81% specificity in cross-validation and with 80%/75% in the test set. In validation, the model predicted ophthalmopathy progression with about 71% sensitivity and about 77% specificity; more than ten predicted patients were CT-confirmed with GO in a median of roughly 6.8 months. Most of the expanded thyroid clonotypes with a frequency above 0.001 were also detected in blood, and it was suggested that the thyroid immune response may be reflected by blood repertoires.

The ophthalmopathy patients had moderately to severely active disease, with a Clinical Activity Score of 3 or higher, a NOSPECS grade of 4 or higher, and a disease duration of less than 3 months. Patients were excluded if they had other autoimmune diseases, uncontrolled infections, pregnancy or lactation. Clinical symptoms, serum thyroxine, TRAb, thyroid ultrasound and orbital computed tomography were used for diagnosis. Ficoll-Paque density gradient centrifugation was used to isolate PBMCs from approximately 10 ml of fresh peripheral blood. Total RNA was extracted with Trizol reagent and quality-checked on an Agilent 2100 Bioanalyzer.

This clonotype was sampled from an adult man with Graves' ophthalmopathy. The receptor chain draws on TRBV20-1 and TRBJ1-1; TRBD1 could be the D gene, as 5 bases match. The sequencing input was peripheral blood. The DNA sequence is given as TGCAGTGCTAGGGAATCCAACAGGAGCTACACTGAAGCTTTCTTT. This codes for CSARESNRSYTEAFF.